These 25 T cell receptor beta chains were sequenced from one sample in a study of immune heterogeneity within non-small cell lung tumors (dated by TCRdb to the late 2010s). Genomic DNA extracted from bulk tumor tissue served as TCR template, with 600 ng gDNA amplified per sample. During surgery, multiple biopsies were taken from each primary tumor and placed as far apart as possible within the tumor mass. The study cohort was described as untreated and was composed of newly diagnosed NSCLC cases undergoing curative surgery. Sequencing instrument: HiSeq X Ten. A multiplex PCR system amplified the TCR beta CDR3 region, with a first 10-cycle round using 32 V-gene forward and 13 J-gene reverse primers. The raw public reads went through TCRdb reprocessing: fastp at Q25, MiXCR clone calling, in-frame beta chains kept. CDR3 protein sequences are deduplicated, and each keeps its most common genes and DNA. The sample has roughly 15,000 distinct CDR3 sequences on record, over 25% of them singletons. Clones ranked in the top ten supply about 15% of the sample.

The sequenced material came from lung tumor tissue. The origin of the receptors is a woman between 50 and 59 years old with non-small cell lung cancer.

This clonotype was observed a few times. This rearrangement joins TRBV11-3 to TRBJ2-7; D is undetermined. The V end lost 5 bases, the J end lost 2 bases, and 13 bases lay between the germline ends. Germline CDR1 reads SGHNT; CDR2 reads YENEEA. This CDR3 spans 14 amino acids. The CDR3 nucleotides are TGTGCCAGCAGCGGAGATCCAGAGACCTACGAGCAGTACTTC. As protein: CASSGDPETYEQYF. The full variable domain, in which reference TRBV11-3 and TRBJ2-7 provide the parts outside the CDR3, is EAGVVQSPRYKIIEKKQPVAFWCNPISGHNTLYWYLQNLGQGPELLIRYENEEAVDDSQLPKDRFSAERLKGVDSTLKIQPAELGDSAVYLCASSGDPETYEQYFGPGTRLTVT.

Comment on this clonotype: A much larger clone differs by one base, so this may be a read error. The V gene is TRBV19, the J gene TRBJ1-5, with D possibly TRBD1 on 5 matching bases. This CDR3 is 15 amino acids long. Per the germline V gene, CDR1 is LNHDA and CDR2 is SQIVND (reference sequence). The CDR3, as DNA: TGTGCCAGTAGATCAGGGATACAGGTCAATCAGCCCCAGAATTTT. As protein: CASRSGIQVNQPQNF.

In regard to this clonotype: A read error may explain this, as a much larger clone is one base away. The chain has TRBV7-9 and TRBJ2-6; a possible D gene is TRBD1 (5 bases). The CDR3 is made up of 16 amino acids. The germline gives CDR1 SEHNR, CDR2 FQNEAQ (reference sequence). CDR3 bases: TGTGCCAACAGCTTAGGGGTCGGCTCTGGGGCCAACGTCCTGACTTTC. It is translated as CANSLGVGSGANVLTF. The variable domain in full, completed from reference TRBV7-9 and TRBJ2-6, reads DTGVSQNPRHKITKRGQNVTFRCDPISEHNRLYWYRQTLGQGPEFLTYFQNEAQLEKSRLLSDRFSAERPKGSFSTLEIQRTEQGDSAMYLCANSLGVGSGANVLTFGAGSRLTVL.

As regards this clonotype: Sequence at one end of the junction differs from germline and may be a read error. The rearrangement links TRBV6-2 or TRBV6-3 to TRBJ2-1, with 12 bases matching TRBD2. CDR1 and CDR2 from the germline V gene are MNHEY and SVGEGT. CDR3 length: 14 amino acids. This CDR3 reads CVSTSTSGSNEQFF. CDR3 nucleotides: TGTGTCAGCACATCGACTAGCGGGAGTAATGAGCAGTTCTTC.

The rearrangement joins TRBV5-1 to TRBJ2-1; 7 bases line up with TRBD2. J was trimmed by 1 base and V by 4 bases; bases with no gene match: 5. CDR3 size: 15 residues. The germline V gene encodes CDR1 SGHRS and CDR2 YFSETQ. The CDR3 reads CASSQAGPSYNEQFF. The CDR3 coding sequence is TGCGCCAGCAGCCAAGCGGGACCTTCCTACAATGAGCAGTTCTTC.

To note about this clonotype: At one end the junction does not follow the germline gene, possibly because of a read error. The rearrangement uses TRBV5-1 and TRBJ2-7, with TRBD1 matching over 9 bases. CDR1 is SGHRS and CDR2 is YFSETQ in the germline V gene. The CDR3 covers 15 residues. CDR3 region: CASSLAGTGLYKQYF. CDR3 nucleotide sequence: TGCGCCAGCAGCTTGGCCGGGACAGGGCTCTACAAGCAGTACTTC.

This clonotype was counted between two and nine times. The chain couples TRBV11-2 to TRBJ1-1, with 7 nucleotides matching TRBD1. This CDR3 region has 13 residues. After removal of 5 bases from V and 4 bases from J, the junction contained 4 bases not matched to a gene. Per germline, CDR1 SGHAT and CDR2 FQNNGV. DNA of the CDR3: TGTGCCAGCAGCCTCAGGGGGGGCACTGAAGCTTTCTTT. Protein: CASSLRGGTEAFF. The full variable domain, with the rest looked up from reference TRBV11-2 and TRBJ1-1, is EAGVAQSPRYKIIEKRQSVAFWCNPISGHATLYWYQQILGQGPKLLIQFQNNGVVDDSQLPKDRFSAERLKGVDSTLKIQPAKLEDSAVYLCASSLRGGTEAFFGQGTRLTVV.

In the case of this clonotype: An end of the junction does not agree with germline; a read error may underlie this. The chain has TRBV11-2 and TRBJ2-3, with D possibly being TRBD2 (5 bases). Germline CDR1 SGHAT, CDR2 FQNNGV. The CDR3 loop spans 14 amino acids. The DNA for the CDR3 is TGTGCCAGCAGCCAAGAGGGTGGCACAGATAAGCAGTATTTT. It is translated as CASSQEGGTDKQYF. The whole variable domain, remainder taken from reference TRBV11-2 and TRBJ2-3, is EAGVAQSPRYKIIEKRQSVAFWCNPISGHATLYWYQQILGQGPKLLIQFQNNGVVDDSQLPKDRFSAERLKGVDSTLKIQPAKLEDSAVYLCASSQEGGTDKQYFGPGTRLTVL.

This clonotype was seen many times. This chain connects TRBV29-1 to TRBJ2-7; D unclear. Trimming stripped 4 bases from V and 2 bases from J, with 12 bases between. CDR1 and CDR2 from the germline V gene are SQVTM and ANQGSEA. The CDR3 has 13 residues. The CDR3 DNA follows: TGCAGCGTTGTGCGGCAGAATGCCTACGAGCAGTACTTC. Protein: CSVVRQNAYEQYF.

The sample holds many counts of this clonotype. The chain combines TRBV7-9 with TRBJ2-2; 9 positions match TRBD2. This CDR3 spans 17 amino acids. V lost 6 bases and J lost 5; bases outside the gene matches: 13. Germline V gene data show CDR1 as SEHNR and CDR2 as FQNEAQ (reference sequence). Here the CDR3 DNA reads TGTGCCAGCAGGTCGGCGGGAGGGTCCCCGACTACCGGGGAGCTGTTTTTT. It encodes CASRSAGGSPTTGELFF.

The CDR3 reads CASSIQGTSHYEQYF. The CDR3 DNA is TGTGCCAGTAGTATTCAGGGGACTAGCCACTACGAGCAGTACTTC. The V and J genes are TRBV19 and TRBJ2-7, with TRBD2 matching over 9 bases. The germline CDR1 and CDR2 sequences are LNHDA and SQIVND (reference sequence). The V gene end was trimmed by 3 bases and the J gene end by 3 bases; junction bases not matched to a gene: 6. This CDR3 has 15 amino acids. Filled out from reference TRBV19 and TRBJ2-7, the complete variable domain reads DGGITQSPKYLFRKEGQNVTLSCEQNLNHDAMYWYRQDPGQGLRLIYYSQIVNDFQKGDIAEGYSVSREKKESFPLTVTSAQKNPTAFYLCASSIQGTSHYEQYFGPGTRLTVT.

This rearrangement joins TRBV20-1 to TRBJ1-2; D not resolved. CDR1 is DFQATT and CDR2 is SNEGSKA in the germline V gene (reference sequence). Trimming pared 3 bases from V and 3 bases from J, leaving 11 bases between. CDR3 length: 13 residues. CDR3 region: CSASPSGHYGYTF. The DNA of the CDR3 is TGCAGTGCTAGTCCCAGTGGGCACTATGGCTACACCTTC.

This clonotype was observed at least ten times. This chain connects TRBV18 to TRBJ1-1; TRBD1 might be the D (5 bases). CDR3 size: 14 residues. The germline V gene has CDR1 KGHSH and CDR2 LQKENI. V was shortened by 8 bases and J by 1 base, with 14 bases between the two germline ends. This CDR3 is CASRGMTENTEAFF. The CDR3 DNA sequence: TGTGCCAGCCGAGGAATGACAGAGAACACTGAAGCTTTCTTT.

V and J are TRBV5-8 and TRBJ2-5; 7 bases match TRBD2. The CDR3 is 17 amino acids. The J segment lost 5 bases and the V segment lost 2 bases, leaving 15 bases of the junction unmatched. The germline CDR1 and CDR2 sequences are SGHTS and YDEGEE. Here the CDR3 DNA reads TGTGCCAGCAGCTTCAACCCCCCAGCGGGAAAAGGGGAGACCCAGTACTTC. Its translation is CASSFNPPAGKGETQYF.

This clonotype was observed a few times. The chain employs TRBV28 and TRBJ2-7; 9 nucleotides align to TRBD1. V trimming: 5 bases; J trimming: 6 bases; junction bases outside the gene matches: 8. Germline assignment: CDR1 MDHEN and CDR2 SYDVKM. CDR3 length equals 14 residues. CDR3 in DNA: TGTGCCAGCAGTCAGGACAGGGGAGGTTGCGAGCAGTACTTC. The encoded protein is CASSQDRGGCEQYF.

The V and J genes are TRBV11-2 and TRBJ2-3, with D tentatively TRBD2 (6 bases). V was trimmed by 1 base and J by 3 bases, leaving 14 bases between them. The CDR3 runs to 16 residues. Per the germline V gene, CDR1 is SGHAT and CDR2 is FQNNGV. CDR3 sequence: CASSLVRGRRTDTQYF. CDR3 nucleotides: TGTGCCAGCAGCTTAGTTCGGGGGAGGCGGACAGATACGCAGTATTTT.

The chain joins TRBV30 to TRBJ2-5; unclear D gene. The CDR3 consists of 13 residues. CDR1 is GTSNPN, CDR2 SVGIG, per germline (reference sequence). V lost 7 bases, J lost 5 bases, and 17 bases lay in between. In DNA form, the CDR3 reads TGTGCCTCCCAATCCCATTCTGCTGAGACCCAGTACTTC. Protein sequence: CASQSHSAETQYF.

This clonotype was seen ten or more times. The chain carries TRBV20-1 and TRBJ1-5; 7 nucleotides line up with TRBD1. Germline lookup yields CDR1 DFQATT and CDR2 SNEGSKA (reference sequence). The CDR3 runs 14 residues. The junction had 8 bases not matched to a gene; V was cut back by 5 bases and J by 4 bases. The CDR3 protein is CSAGVNRGNQPQHF. DNA of the CDR3: TGCAGTGCTGGGGTGAACAGGGGTAATCAGCCCCAGCATTTT.

This clonotype has more than one count but fewer than ten. Given a much more abundant clone one base away, this may be a read error. V gene TRBV5-1 combines with J gene TRBJ1-2; D call uncertain. From germline, CDR1 is SGHRS and CDR2 YFSETQ. The CDR3 has 13 amino acids. V lost 4 bases to trimming and J lost 10 bases, with 17 bases between them. Here the CDR3 reads CASSLWVPSDYTF. The CDR3 bases are TGCGCCAGCAGCCTTTGGGTGCCCTCTGACTACACCTTC.

This clonotype was counted at least ten times. The V and J genes are TRBV12-3 or TRBV12-4 and TRBJ2-7; TRBD1 is a possible D gene (6 bases). The length of the CDR3 is 17 residues. V lost 6 bases, J lost 5 bases, and 26 bases lay in between. CDR3 in amino acids: CASRPHVGGRGVHEQYF. The CDR3 DNA sequence: TGTGCCAGCAGACCCCATGTTGGGGGCAGGGGTGTTCACGAGCAGTACTTC.

This clonotype is categorized as medium-sized. The rearrangement uses TRBV18 and TRBJ1-1; no definite D call. The V gene's germline CDR1 is KGHSH and CDR2 LQKENI. This CDR3 has 12 amino acids. Trimming stripped 0 bases from V and 8 bases from J, with 7 bases between. The CDR3 loop is CASSPPVREAFF. CDR3 nucleotide sequence: TGTGCCAGCTCACCACCTGTAAGGGAAGCTTTCTTT.

The rearrangement joins TRBV6-2 or TRBV6-3 to TRBJ2-7; 7 bases fit TRBD2. Per germline, CDR1 MNHEY and CDR2 SVGEGT. The CDR3 is made up of 17 amino acids. J was trimmed by 9 bases and V by 4 bases; bases with no gene match: 21. The CDR3 sequence is CASSSTQKGSGDGGQYF. Written as DNA, the CDR3 is TGTGCCAGCAGTTCAACCCAAAAAGGAAGCGGGGACGGCGGGCAGTACTTC.

This clonotype showed up many times. CDR3: CASSVGSNYGYTF. The CDR3 DNA follows: TGTGCCAGCAGCGTAGGGTCGAACTATGGCTACACCTTC. V gene TRBV9 combines with J gene TRBJ1-2; no firm D call. V was pared by 0 bases and J by 2 bases, with 5 bases between. The CDR3 length is 13 residues. The germline V gene encodes CDR1 SGDLS and CDR2 YYNGEE.

This clonotype was picked up many times. This chain uses TRBV2 with TRBJ1-6; D not resolved. This CDR3 is built from 13 residues. V was clipped by 7 bases and J by 8 bases, with 12 bases between them. Germline loops: CDR1 SNHLY, CDR2 FYNNEI. CDR3 loop: CASILSGDSPLHF. The CDR3 DNA sequence: TGTGCCAGCATACTCTCCGGGGATTCACCCCTCCACTTT.

This clonotype was recorded at least ten times. The chain couples TRBV6-2 or TRBV6-3 to TRBJ1-1; D not resolved. Germline V CDR1 and CDR2: MNHEY, SVGEGT. V dropped 0 bases and J dropped 1 base, with 9 bases sitting between them. The CDR3 spans 15 residues. In nucleotides, the CDR3 is TGTGCCAGCAGTTACTCGCTCTATGGGAACACTGAAGCTTTCTTT. This codes for CASSYSLYGNTEAFF.